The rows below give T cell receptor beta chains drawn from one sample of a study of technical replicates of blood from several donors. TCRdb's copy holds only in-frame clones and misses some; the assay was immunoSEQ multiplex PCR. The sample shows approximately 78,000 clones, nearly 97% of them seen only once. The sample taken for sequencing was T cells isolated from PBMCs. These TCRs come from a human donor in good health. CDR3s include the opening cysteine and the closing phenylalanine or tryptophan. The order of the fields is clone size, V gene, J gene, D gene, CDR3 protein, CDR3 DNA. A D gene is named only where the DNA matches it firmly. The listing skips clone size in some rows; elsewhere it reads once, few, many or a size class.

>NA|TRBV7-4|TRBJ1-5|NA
CASSLRGTGQPQHF
TGTGCCAGCAGCTTAAGGGGGACGGGACAGCCCCAGCATTTT
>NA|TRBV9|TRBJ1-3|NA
CASTLGQGSSGNTIYF
TGTGCCAGCACCCTGGGACAAGGAAGCTCTGGAAACACCATATATTTT
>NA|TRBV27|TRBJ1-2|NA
CASSLLGTTGKYRPPNYGYTF
TGTGCCAGCAGTTTATTGGGTACAACAGGAAAATACCGACCTCCTAACTATGGCTACACCTTC
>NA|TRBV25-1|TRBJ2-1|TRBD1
CASSPKTGYQFF
TGTGCCAGCAGTCCAAAGACAGGGTACCAGTTCTTC
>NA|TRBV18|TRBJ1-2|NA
CASSPPDRYYGYTF
TGTGCCAGCTCACCACCGGACAGATACTATGGCTACACCTTC
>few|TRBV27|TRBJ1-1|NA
CASSFWGETTEAFF
TGTGCCAGCAGTTTCTGGGGGGAGACGACTGAAGCTTTCTTT
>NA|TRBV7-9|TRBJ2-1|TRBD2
CASSSRTSMSSYNEQFF
TGTGCCAGCAGCTCGAGGACTAGCATGTCCTCCTACAATGAGCAGTTCTTC
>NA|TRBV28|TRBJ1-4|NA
CASGGLPNEKLFF
TGTGCCAGCGGAGGCCTGCCGAATGAAAAACTGTTTTTT
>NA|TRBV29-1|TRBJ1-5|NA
CSVTGFDQPQHF
TGCAGCGTTACAGGGTTCGATCAGCCCCAGCATTTT
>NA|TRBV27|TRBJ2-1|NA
CASSLSPQGYNEQFF
TGTGCCAGCAGTTTATCTCCGCAGGGTTACAATGAGCAGTTCTTC
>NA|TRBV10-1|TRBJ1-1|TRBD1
CASSDRGNTEAFF
TGCGCCAGCTCTGACAGGGGGAACACTGAAGCTTTCTTT
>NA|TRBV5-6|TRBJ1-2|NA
CASSGTTKYGYTF
TGTGCCAGTTCCGGGACAACCAAATATGGCTACACCTTC
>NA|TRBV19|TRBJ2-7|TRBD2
CASSMASGRASYEQYF
TGTGCCAGTAGTATGGCCTCAGGGAGGGCCTCCTACGAGCAGTACTTC
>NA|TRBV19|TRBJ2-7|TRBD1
CASSPDRGSSYEQYF
TGTGCCAGTAGTCCTGACAGGGGAAGCTCCTACGAGCAGTACTTC
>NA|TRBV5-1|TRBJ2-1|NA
CASSLDSYNEQFF
TGCGCCAGCAGCTTAGACAGCTACAATGAGCAGTTCTTC
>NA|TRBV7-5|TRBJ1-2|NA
CVRSLGAGQYYGYTF
TGTGTCAGAAGCTTAGGGGCGGGACAGTACTATGGCTACACCTTC
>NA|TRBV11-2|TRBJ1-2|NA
CASRSPLHAGDGYTF
TGTGCCAGCAGATCTCCCCTTCACGCCGGGGATGGCTACACCTTC
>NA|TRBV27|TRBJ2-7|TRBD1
CASSRTGIHEQYF
TGTGCCAGCAGCAGGACAGGGATCCACGAGCAGTACTTC
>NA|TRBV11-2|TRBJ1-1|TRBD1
CASSATGASYTEAFF
TGTGCCAGCAGCGCTACAGGGGCGTCGTACACTGAAGCTTTCTTT
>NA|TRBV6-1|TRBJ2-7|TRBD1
CASRGTASYEQYF
TGTGCCAGCAGGGGGACAGCAAGCTACGAGCAGTACTTC
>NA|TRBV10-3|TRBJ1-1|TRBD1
CAISSGQGAQRSSFF
TGTGCCATCAGTTCGGGACAGGGGGCGCAAAGATCGTCTTTCTTT
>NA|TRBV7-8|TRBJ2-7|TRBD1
CASEPSETGVIYEQYF
TGTGCCAGCGAACCCTCCGAGACAGGGGTTATCTACGAGCAGTACTTC
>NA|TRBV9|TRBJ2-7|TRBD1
CASSLRDSTYEQYF
TGTGCCAGCAGCCTCCGGGACAGCACCTACGAGCAGTACTTC
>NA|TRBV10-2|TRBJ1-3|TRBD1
CASRLKGAYGNTIYF
TGCGCCAGCAGGCTTAAGGGGGCTTATGGAAACACCATATATTTT
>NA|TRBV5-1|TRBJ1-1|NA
CASSPVSEGGTEAFF
TGCGCCAGCAGCCCAGTATCGGAAGGGGGCACTGAAGCTTTCTTT
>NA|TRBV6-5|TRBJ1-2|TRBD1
CASRPGTAPGYTF
TGTGCCAGCAGGCCCGGGACAGCACCGGGCTACACCTTC